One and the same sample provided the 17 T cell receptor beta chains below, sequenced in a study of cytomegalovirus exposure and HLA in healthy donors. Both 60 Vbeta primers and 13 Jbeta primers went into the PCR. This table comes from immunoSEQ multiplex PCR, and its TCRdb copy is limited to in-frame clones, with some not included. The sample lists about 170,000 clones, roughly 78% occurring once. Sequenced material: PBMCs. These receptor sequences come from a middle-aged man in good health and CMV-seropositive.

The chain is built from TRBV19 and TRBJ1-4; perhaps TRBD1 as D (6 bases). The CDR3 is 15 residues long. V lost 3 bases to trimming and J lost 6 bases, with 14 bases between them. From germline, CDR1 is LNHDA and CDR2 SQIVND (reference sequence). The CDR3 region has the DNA TGTGCCAGTAGTATTCGACAGGTGAGAGATGAAAAACTGTTTTTT. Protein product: CASSIRQVRDEKLFF.

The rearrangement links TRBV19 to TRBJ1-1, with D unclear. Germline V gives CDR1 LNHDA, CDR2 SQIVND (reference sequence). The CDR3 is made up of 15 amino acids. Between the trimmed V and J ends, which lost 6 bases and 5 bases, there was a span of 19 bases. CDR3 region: CASSLPGVAITEAFF. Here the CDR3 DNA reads TGTGCCAGTAGCCTCCCGGGAGTTGCGATTACTGAAGCTTTCTTT.

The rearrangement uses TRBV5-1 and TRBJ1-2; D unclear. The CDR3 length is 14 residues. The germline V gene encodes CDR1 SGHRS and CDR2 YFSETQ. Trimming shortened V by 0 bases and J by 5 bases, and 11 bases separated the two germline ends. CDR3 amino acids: CASSLALAQYGYTF. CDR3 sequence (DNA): TGCGCCAGCAGCTTGGCCCTAGCCCAGTATGGCTACACCTTC. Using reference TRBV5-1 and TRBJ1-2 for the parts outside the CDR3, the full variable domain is KAGVTQTPRYLIKTRGQQVTLSCSPISGHRSVSWYQQTPGQGLQFLFEYFSETQRNKGNFPGRFSGRQFSNSRSEMNVSTLELGDSALYLCASSLALAQYGYTFGSGTRLTVV.

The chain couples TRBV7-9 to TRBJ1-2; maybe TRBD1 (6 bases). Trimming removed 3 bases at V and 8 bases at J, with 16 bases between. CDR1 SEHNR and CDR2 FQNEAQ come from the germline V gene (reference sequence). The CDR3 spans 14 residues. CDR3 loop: CASSLTQGISGYTF. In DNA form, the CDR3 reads TGTGCCAGCAGCTTGACCCAGGGGATAAGCGGCTACACCTTC.

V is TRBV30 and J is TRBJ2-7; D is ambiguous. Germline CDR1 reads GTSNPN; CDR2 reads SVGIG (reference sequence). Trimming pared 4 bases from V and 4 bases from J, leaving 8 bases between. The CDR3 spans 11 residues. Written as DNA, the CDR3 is TGTGCCTGGAACGGCGGATACGAGCAGTACTTC. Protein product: CAWNGGYEQYF.

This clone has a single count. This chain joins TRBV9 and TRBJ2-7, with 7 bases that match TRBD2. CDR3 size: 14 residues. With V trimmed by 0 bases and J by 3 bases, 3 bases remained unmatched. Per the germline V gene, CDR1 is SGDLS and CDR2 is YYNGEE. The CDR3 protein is CASSVAPGGYEQYF. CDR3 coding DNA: TGTGCCAGCAGCGTAGCTCCGGGGGGCTACGAGCAGTACTTC.

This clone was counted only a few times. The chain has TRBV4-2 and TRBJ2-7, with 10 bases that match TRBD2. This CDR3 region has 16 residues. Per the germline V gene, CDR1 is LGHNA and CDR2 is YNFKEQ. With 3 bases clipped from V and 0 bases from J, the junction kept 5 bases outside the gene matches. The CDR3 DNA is TGTGCCAGCAGCCAGGTAGCGGGGGGCCCCTCCTACGAGCAGTACTTC. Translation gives CASSQVAGGPSYEQYF.

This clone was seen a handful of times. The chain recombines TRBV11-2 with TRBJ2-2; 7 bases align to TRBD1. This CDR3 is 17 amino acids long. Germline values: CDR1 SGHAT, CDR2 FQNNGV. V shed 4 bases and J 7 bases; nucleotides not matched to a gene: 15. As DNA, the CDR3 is TGTGCCAGCAGCTCTCTCCACCGGGACAGAGGTATCGGGGAGCTGTTTTTT. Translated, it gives CASSSLHRDRGIGELFF. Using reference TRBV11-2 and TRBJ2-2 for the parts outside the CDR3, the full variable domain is EAGVAQSPRYKIIEKRQSVAFWCNPISGHATLYWYQQILGQGPKLLIQFQNNGVVDDSQLPKDRFSAERLKGVDSTLKIQPAKLEDSAVYLCASSSLHRDRGIGELFFGEGSRLTVL.

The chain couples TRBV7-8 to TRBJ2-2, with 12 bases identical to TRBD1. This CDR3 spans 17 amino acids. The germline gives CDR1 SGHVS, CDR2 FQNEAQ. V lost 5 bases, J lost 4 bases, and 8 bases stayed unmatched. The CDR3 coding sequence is TGTGCCAGCAGCCCGGGACAGGGGGCATATGGCACCGGGGAGCTGTTTTTT. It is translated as CASSPGQGAYGTGELFF.

CDR3 in amino acids: CASSSGLPLKNEQFF. The CDR3 nucleotides are TGTGCCAGCAGCTCGGGACTACCCCTTAAAAATGAGCAGTTCTTC. The rearrangement uses TRBV5-6 and TRBJ2-1, with 7 bases fitting TRBD2. Trimming at V came to 3 bases and at J to 7 bases, leaving 10 bases not matched to a gene. CDR1 and CDR2 from the germline V gene are SGHDT and YYEEEE. The CDR3 extends over 15 amino acids. Based on the CDR3 plus reference TRBV5-6 and TRBJ2-1, the full variable domain is DAGVTQSPTHLIKTRGQQVTLRCSPKSGHDTVSWYQQALGQGPQFIFQYYEEEERQRGNFPDRFSGHQFPNYSSELNVNALLLGDSALYLCASSSGLPLKNEQFFGPGTRLTVL.

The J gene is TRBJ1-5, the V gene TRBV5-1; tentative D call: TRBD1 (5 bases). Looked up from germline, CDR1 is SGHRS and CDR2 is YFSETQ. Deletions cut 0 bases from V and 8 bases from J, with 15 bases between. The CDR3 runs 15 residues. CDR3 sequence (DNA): TGCGCCAGCAGCTTGGGTGCCAGGGTTAATGAGCCCCAGCATTTT. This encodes CASSLGARVNEPQHF.

DNA of the CDR3: TGTGCCAGCAGCCCCCACGGACAGGCGGTATCACCCCTCCACTTT. Amino acid sequence: CASSPHGQAVSPLHF. V and J are TRBV7-2 and TRBJ1-6; 7 positions agree with TRBD1. CDR3 length equals 15 residues. The germline V gene has CDR1 SGHTA and CDR2 FQGNSA. V lost 5 bases and J lost 10; bases outside the gene matches: 11. The whole variable domain, filled in from reference TRBV7-2 and TRBJ1-6, reads GAGVSQSPSNKVTEKGKDVELRCDPISGHTALYWYRQSLGQGLEFLIYFQGNSAPDKSGLPSDRFSAERTGGSVSTLTIQRTQQEDSAVYLCASSPHGQAVSPLHFGNGTRLTVT.

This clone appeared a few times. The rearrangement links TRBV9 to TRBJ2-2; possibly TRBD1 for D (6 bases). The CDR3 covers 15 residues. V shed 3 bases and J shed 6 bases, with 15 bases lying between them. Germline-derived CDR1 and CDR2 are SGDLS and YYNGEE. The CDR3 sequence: CASSEQGVFPGELFF. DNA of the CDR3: TGTGCCAGCAGCGAACAGGGTGTTTTCCCCGGGGAGCTGTTTTTT.

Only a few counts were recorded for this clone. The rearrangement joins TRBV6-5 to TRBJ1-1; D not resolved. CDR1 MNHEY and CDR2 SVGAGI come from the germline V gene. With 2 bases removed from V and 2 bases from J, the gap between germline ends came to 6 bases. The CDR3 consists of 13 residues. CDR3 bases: TGTGCCAGCAGTTACGGCAGTAACACTGAAGCTTTCTTT. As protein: CASSYGSNTEAFF.

The CDR3 coding sequence is TGTGCCAGCAGCGTCCGACCCGACAGGGCGGACGAGCAGTACTTC. Encoded protein: CASSVRPDRADEQYF. The gene calls are TRBV7-6 and TRBJ2-7, with TRBD1 matching over 7 bases. There are 15 residues in the CDR3. V shed 5 bases and J 5 bases; nucleotides not matched to a gene: 12. Germline CDR1 SGHVS, CDR2 FNYEAQ. The full variable domain, in which reference TRBV7-6 and TRBJ2-7 provide the parts outside the CDR3, is GAGVSQSPRYKVTKRGQDVALRCDPISGHVSLYWYRQALGQGPEFLTYFNYEAQQDKSGLPNDRFSAERPEGSISTLTIQRTEQRDSAMYRCASSVRPDRADEQYFGPGTRLTVT.

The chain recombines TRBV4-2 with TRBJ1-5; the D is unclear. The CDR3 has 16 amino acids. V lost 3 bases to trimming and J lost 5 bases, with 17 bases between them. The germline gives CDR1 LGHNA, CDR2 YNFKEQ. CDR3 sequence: CASSQSSGENDQPQHF. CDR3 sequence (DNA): TGTGCCAGCAGCCAGTCGTCAGGCGAAAACGATCAGCCCCAGCATTTT.

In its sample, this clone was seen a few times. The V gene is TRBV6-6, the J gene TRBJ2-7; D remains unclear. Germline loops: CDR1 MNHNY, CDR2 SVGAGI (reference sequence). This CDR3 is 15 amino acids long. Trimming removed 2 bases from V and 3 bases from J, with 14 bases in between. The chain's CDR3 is CASSYLTRRLYEQYF. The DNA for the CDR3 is TGTGCCAGCAGTTACCTTACGAGGCGGCTCTACGAGCAGTACTTC.